The 3 T cell receptor beta chains below were found in one sample sequenced in a study of cytotoxic CD8 clonotypes in ibrutinib-treated CLL. Profiling relied on immunoSEQ multiplex PCR, and the TCRdb table lists in-frame clones only, not all of them. The sample has 130,000 or so clones; around four fifths are singletons. Material: PBMCs, obtained after 24 months of ibrutinib treatment. The receptors originated from a human donor with chronic lymphocytic leukemia.

The chain uses TRBV29-1 and TRBJ2-3; no clear D. The CDR3 extends over 13 amino acids. The V gene's germline CDR1 is SQVTM and CDR2 ANQGSEA. V was pared by 7 bases and J by 2 bases, with 13 bases between. The CDR3 coding sequence is TGCAGCGGGGTATATGGTTACACAGATACGCAGTATTTT. Its translation is CSGVYGYTDTQYF.

The chain recombines TRBV4-3 with TRBJ1-2; D is uncertain. The CDR3 extends over 15 amino acids. V lost 0 bases, J lost 4 bases, and 12 bases lay in between. CDR1 is LGHNA, CDR2 YSLEER, per germline. CDR3 nucleotides: TGCGCCAGCAGCCAAGAGCGTCAGATAATCTATGGCTACACCTTC. It yields the protein CASSQERQIIYGYTF.

The rearrangement uses TRBV5-1 and TRBJ2-2, with TRBD1 as a possible D gene (6 bases). CDR1 is SGHRS, CDR2 YFSETQ, per germline. The CDR3 length is 14 residues. Between the trimmed V and J ends, which lost 2 bases and 5 bases, there was a span of 10 bases. Written as DNA, the CDR3 is TGCGCCAGCAGCTTTGAGGGGGTGACCGGGGAGCTGTTTTTT. This encodes CASSFEGVTGELFF.